This TCR beta chain was retrieved from a study of blood T cell repertoires in COVID-19 (dated by TCRdb to about 2020). With respect to the entire study: Samples from collaborators originated in the United States, Italy and Spain and spanned both the acute and convalescent phases of COVID-19. A freely available public database, intended as a resource for researchers studying the immune response to SARS-CoV-2, is where the repertoires were released. Deeply sampled blood TCRbeta repertoires from subjects exposed to, actively infected with, or recovered from COVID-19 were included in the dataset. The prospective study material was composed of cDNA or gDNA derived from T cells, B-cell-depleted T cells, or PBMCs. A de-identified subject ID, COVID-19 status, age in years and sex were almost always included in the sample metadata. Samples were obtained from the ongoing ImmuneRACE study (first 160 participants) and from 1,254 subjects provided by 6 global collaborators. HLA class I and class II types, where available, came from metadata supplied by the sample provider rather than from assay-based typing.

Trimming accounts for 4 bases at V and 2 bases at J, while the number of junction bases matched to no gene is 14. There are 17 amino acids in the CDR3, from cysteine to phenylalanine inclusive. The DNA shown is the 51-base CDR3, in frame from base 1. As encoded in the germline V gene, CDR1 is SGHRS while CDR2 is YFSETQ. TCRbeta CDR3 regions were amplified from genomic DNA using the immunoSEQ Assay, a bias-controlled multiplex PCR. The paper's data handling went like this. Nucleated cell counts per sample were estimated from amplification of reference gene primers within the assay. Sequence reads were collapsed and filtered to measure the absolute abundance of every unique TCRbeta CDR3 rearrangement. For each sample, productive Simpson clonality was calculated as the square root of Simpson's diversity index across productive rearrangements. Drawn from immuneACCESS, this table holds only the in-frame rearrangements with V and J called that TCRdb kept. Clones are partly lost; checked studies trace under half to an unresolved V gene and leave the rest unexplained. V and J calls and clone size are copied from that table; D and trimming were computed from the DNA. The sample records under 300,000 clones, roughly 90% of which are singletons. The biggest ten clones account for less than 15% of the sample.

At one collaborating source in Seattle, patients were enrolled during active infection and were followed longitudinally through the course of disease. Collaborating institutions collected whole blood in K2EDTA tubes following their own protocols. For TCRbeta analysis, collaborators shipped samples as frozen whole blood, isolated PBMCs, or DNA extracted from either of those sample types. Findings and caveats that apply to the study as a whole: The amount of clinical and demographic metadata varied by source and participant and was provided uncurated.

Points on this clone: No cognate antigen has been identified for it. Per-base qualities were not stored, and no clone one base away is much larger.

The TCR originated in a woman aged 70-85 years with COVID-19, enrolled during active disease. The sample comprised peripheral blood. Recombination connected TRBV5-1 to TRBJ1-2; 7 central bases correspond to TRBD1. The CDR3 protein sequence reads: CASSLGGQTGWNYGYTF. The DNA sequence is given as TGCGCCAGCAGCCTGGGTGGGCAGACAGGGTGGAACTATGGCTACACCTTC.